Each of the 28 T cell receptor beta chains below was sequenced from the same sample in a study of blood T cell repertoires in COVID-19. Clones were sequenced by immunoSEQ multiplex PCR, and TCRdb holds only the in-frame ones, with some missing. The sample yields approximately 94,000 clones, 80% seen once. The sequenced sample was peripheral blood. The receptor source for this set is a woman between 65 and 79 years old with acute or convalescent COVID-19.

The V call is TRBV30, the J call TRBJ2-7, with D tentatively TRBD1 (6 bases). The CDR3 has 13 amino acids. The V gene lost 8 bases and the J gene lost 2 bases, with 16 bases spanning the gap. The germline V gene encodes CDR1 GTSNPN and CDR2 SVGIG (reference sequence). CDR3 amino acids: CATTKDRTYEQYF. CDR3 DNA: TGTGCCACCACCAAGGACAGAACCTACGAGCAGTACTTC.

The V and J genes are TRBV20-1 and TRBJ2-5; 7 bases map to TRBD1. The trim removed 3 bases at V and 5 bases at J, leaving 6 bases unmatched. Germline assignment: CDR1 DFQATT and CDR2 SNEGSKA (reference sequence). This CDR3 spans 13 amino acids. The CDR3 sequence: CSASGGQTETQYF. The DNA for the CDR3 is TGCAGTGCTAGTGGGGGACAGACCGAGACCCAGTACTTC.

The chain employs TRBV7-3 and TRBJ1-2; a weak D match, TRBD1 (5 bases). CDR1 and CDR2 from the germline V gene are SGHTA and FQGTGA. Trimming stripped 2 bases from V and 3 bases from J, with 10 bases between. This CDR3 is 14 amino acids long. The CDR3 DNA reads TGTGCCAGCAGCTTAGACGACAGCTACTATGGCTACACCTTC. Translation gives CASSLDDSYYGYTF.

The chain has TRBV5-1 and TRBJ1-2; TRBD1 is a possible D gene (6 bases). V lost 4 bases, J lost 4 bases, and 14 bases lay in between. The CDR3 loop spans 14 amino acids. From germline, CDR1 is SGHRS and CDR2 YFSETQ. CDR3 in amino acids: CASSTGQPSYGYTF. In nucleotides, the CDR3 is TGCGCCAGCAGCACCGGACAGCCATCCTATGGCTACACCTTC.

There are a few counts of this clone. V and J are TRBV24-1 and TRBJ2-2, with D possibly TRBD1 on 6 matching bases. The V end was cut by 3 bases, the J end by 0 bases, with 10 bases between. The CDR3 totals 16 residues. Germline CDR1 KGHDR, CDR2 SFDVKD. The CDR3 DNA is TGTGCCACCAGTGATCCCACAGGGTCGAACACCGGGGAGCTGTTTTTT. It yields the protein CATSDPTGSNTGELFF.

The chain is built from TRBV5-1 and TRBJ1-1; D not certain. The CDR3 runs to 14 residues. V was trimmed by 6 bases and J by 3 bases, leaving 15 bases between them. Germline CDR1 reads SGHRS; CDR2 reads YFSETQ. CDR3 protein: CASTTLAGDTEAFF. The DNA for the CDR3 is TGCGCCAGCACTACCCTGGCCGGGGACACTGAAGCTTTCTTT.

The chain recombines TRBV6-5 with TRBJ2-1; 10 bases agree with TRBD2. Trimming removed 7 bases from V and 9 bases from J; junction bases left unmatched: 12. The CDR3 is 15 amino acids. Germline V gene sequence: CDR1 MNHEY, CDR2 SVGAGI. The CDR3 bases are TGTGCCAGCATCCAGGGGCTAGCGGGGGCAGCTGAGCAGTTCTTC. This encodes CASIQGLAGAAEQFF.

The V gene is TRBV9, the J gene TRBJ2-3; 7 nucleotides line up with TRBD1. V gave up 3 bases and J gave up 0 bases; unmatched junction bases: 4. Germline CDR1 SGDLS, CDR2 YYNGEE. The CDR3 spans 15 residues. The CDR3 DNA reads as TGTGCCAGCAGCGAGGGGGCTACTAGCACAGATACGCAGTATTTT. Encoded protein: CASSEGATSTDTQYF.

The gene calls are TRBV19 and TRBJ2-5; TRBD1 matches at 7 bases. This CDR3 is built from 13 residues. The trim removed 6 bases at V and 4 bases at J, leaving 5 bases unmatched. Germline lookup yields CDR1 LNHDA and CDR2 SQIVND (reference sequence). Here the CDR3 DNA reads TGTGCCAGTAGACCGACAGGGACAGAGACCCAGTACTTC. Translating it yields CASRPTGTETQYF.

This clone appeared a single time. This chain connects TRBV10-1 to TRBJ2-7, with 7 positions matching TRBD1. The J segment lost 6 bases and the V segment lost 1 base, leaving 15 bases of the junction unmatched. This CDR3 region has 17 residues. Germline V lookup: CDR1 WNHNN, CDR2 SYGVQD (reference sequence). In DNA, the CDR3 is TGCGCCAGCAGTGAGTATTGGCTTTGGGACAGCTCAACCGAGCAGTACGTC. Protein sequence: CASSEYWLWDSSTEQYV.

V gene TRBV7-9 combines with J gene TRBJ2-7; 8 bases align to TRBD1. Germline-derived CDR1 and CDR2 are SEHNR and FQNEAQ (reference sequence). The V gene end was trimmed by 3 bases and the J gene end by 5 bases; junction bases not matched to a gene: 9. CDR3 length: 15 amino acids. The CDR3: CASSFQGAGGNEQYF. In DNA form, the CDR3 reads TGTGCCAGCAGCTTTCAGGGGGCAGGGGGGAACGAGCAGTACTTC.

The chain recombines TRBV10-3 with TRBJ1-1; possible D gene TRBD1, 5 bases. The V gene lost 2 bases and the J gene lost 8 bases, with 9 bases spanning the gap. The germline V gene encodes CDR1 ENHRY and CDR2 SYGVKD. There are 12 residues in the CDR3. The CDR3 region has the DNA TGTGCCATCAGTGAGGGAGGGACCGAAGCTTTCTTT. It is translated as CAISEGGTEAFF.

This clone was seen repeatedly, ten times or more. V and J are TRBV7-9 and TRBJ1-3; 7 bases are shared with TRBD1. The CDR3 runs to 15 residues. J gave up 1 base and V 1 base, and 1 base lay outside the gene matches. CDR1 SEHNR and CDR2 FQNEAQ come from the germline V gene (reference sequence). The CDR3 nucleotides read TGTGCCAGCAGCTTAGAGGGGGCATCTGGAAACACCATATATTTT. This gives the protein CASSLEGASGNTIYF.

The CDR3 loop is CASSVARSRIAGGPGDNEQFF. CDR3 DNA sequence: TGTGCCAGCAGCGTAGCTCGGAGTCGAATAGCGGGGGGCCCCGGGGACAATGAGCAGTTCTTC. V gene TRBV9 combines with J gene TRBJ2-1; 10 positions agree with TRBD2. The CDR3 consists of 21 residues. The V gene's germline CDR1 is SGDLS and CDR2 YYNGEE. V was pared by 0 bases and J by 5 bases, with 20 bases of the junction left unmatched.

V gene TRBV9 combines with J gene TRBJ1-4; D not resolved. Trimming cost V 0 bases and J 2 bases, with 5 bases left between them. Germline assignment: CDR1 SGDLS and CDR2 YYNGEE. The CDR3 has 14 residues. Here the CDR3 DNA reads TGTGCCAGCAGCGTAGACACGACTAATGAAAAACTGTTTTTT. It specifies CASSVDTTNEKLFF.

CDR3 residues: CASSSRDSPEAFF. The CDR3 coding sequence is TGTGCCAGCAGTTCTCGGGACAGCCCTGAAGCTTTCTTT. The chain employs TRBV6-5 and TRBJ1-1; TRBD1 matches 7 bases. Germline CDR1 and CDR2: MNHEY and SVGAGI. V trimming: 4 bases; J trimming: 6 bases; junction bases outside the gene matches: 5. The CDR3 contains 13 residues.

This clone was seen only a few times. The V call is TRBV10-2, the J call TRBJ2-3, with D maybe TRBD2 (5 bases). V was trimmed by 4 bases and J by 1 base, leaving 15 bases between them. Germline CDR1 and CDR2: WSHSY and SAAADI. The CDR3 has 16 amino acids. DNA of the CDR3: TGCGCCAGCAGTGGGGGTATAGGCGGGCGCACAGATACGCAGTATTTT. It codes for CASSGGIGGRTDTQYF.

The J gene is TRBJ1-6, the V gene TRBV11-2; a weak D match, TRBD1 (5 bases). The germline V gene has CDR1 SGHAT and CDR2 FQNNGV. Trimming pared 4 bases from V and 10 bases from J, leaving 17 bases between. This CDR3 has 15 amino acids. This chain's CDR3 is CASSWGGNGASPLHF. The CDR3 nucleotides are TGTGCCAGCAGCTGGGGGGGTAATGGGGCCTCACCCCTCCACTTT.

The J gene is TRBJ1-3, the V gene TRBV30, with D maybe TRBD1 (5 bases). Germline CDR1 is GTSNPN and CDR2 is SVGIG (reference sequence). This CDR3 region has 16 residues. The germline V and J ends were trimmed by 4 bases and 2 bases, with 18 bases remaining between them. The DNA for the CDR3 is TGTGCCTGGATGGCCGGAGGGGCAAGTACTGGAAACACCATATATTTT. It codes for CAWMAGGASTGNTIYF.

This clone appeared a few times. J is TRBJ2-1 and V is TRBV19, with a weak D call TRBD2 (5 bases). V was trimmed by 2 bases and J by 5 bases, leaving 13 bases between them. The CDR3 has 15 residues. CDR1 LNHDA and CDR2 SQIVND come from the germline V gene (reference sequence). Written as DNA, the CDR3 is TGTGCCAGTAGTATACAGCGGTACCATGACAATGAGCAGTTCTTC. Protein product: CASSIQRYHDNEQFF. Full variable domain (missing parts from reference TRBV19 and TRBJ2-1): DGGITQSPKYLFRKEGQNVTLSCEQNLNHDAMYWYRQDPGQGLRLIYYSQIVNDFQKGDIAEGYSVSREKKESFPLTVTSAQKNPTAFYLCASSIQRYHDNEQFFGPGTRLTVL.

This clone was seen just once. The chain carries TRBV7-9 and TRBJ2-2; TRBD1 aligns across 7 bases. With 5 bases clipped from V and 9 bases from J, the junction kept 9 bases outside the gene matches. This CDR3 has 14 amino acids. The germline CDR1 and CDR2 sequences are SEHNR and FQNEAQ (reference sequence). The CDR3 sequence is CASSRDRGGWELFF. The CDR3 DNA is TGTGCCAGCAGCCGTGATAGAGGGGGCTGGGAGCTGTTTTTT.

This chain links TRBV9 with TRBJ2-2; 10 bases line up with TRBD1. The CDR3 loop spans 15 amino acids. Trimming took 1 base from V and 5 from J; bases not matched to a gene: 2. CDR1 is SGDLS, CDR2 YYNGEE, per germline. As DNA, the CDR3 is TGTGCCAGCAGCGTAAGACAGGGGGCGACCGGGGAGCTGTTTTTT. This encodes CASSVRQGATGELFF. The full variable domain, its missing parts supplied by reference TRBV9 and TRBJ2-2, is DSGVTQTPKHLITATGQRVTLRCSPRSGDLSVYWYQQSLDQGLQFLIQYYNGEERAKGNILERFSAQQFPDLHSELNLSSLELGDSALYFCASSVRQGATGELFFGEGSRLTVL.

The CDR3 DNA reads as TGTGCCATCAGTGAAGGAGGGGCCGGGCAGCCCCAGCATTTT. It yields the protein CAISEGGAGQPQHF. The V and J genes are TRBV10-3 and TRBJ1-5; D perhaps matches TRBD1 (5 bases). The V and J ends lost 3 bases and 7 bases respectively, with 13 bases between them. The CDR3 sequence is 14 residues long. Looked up from germline, CDR1 is ENHRY and CDR2 is SYGVKD.

This chain joins TRBV29-1 and TRBJ1-4; perhaps TRBD1 as D (6 bases). Per the germline V gene, CDR1 is SQVTM and CDR2 is ANQGSEA. The CDR3 runs to 14 residues. V was pared by 6 bases and J by 4 bases, with 15 bases between. CDR3: CSVVTGYDNEKLFF. CDR3 nucleotide sequence: TGCAGCGTAGTAACAGGGTACGATAATGAAAAACTGTTTTTT. Using reference TRBV29-1 and TRBJ1-4 for the parts outside the CDR3, the full variable domain is SAVISQKPSRDICQRGTSLTIQCQVDSQVTMMFWYRQQPGQSLTLIATANQGSEATYESGFVIDKFPISRPNLTFSTLTVSNMSPEDSSIYLCSVVTGYDNEKLFFGSGTQLSVL.

The genes are TRBV19 and TRBJ2-1, with 8 positions matching TRBD1. The CDR3 covers 16 residues. V was clipped by 4 bases and J by 0 bases; unmatched bases: 5. Germline loops: CDR1 LNHDA, CDR2 SQIVND (reference sequence). CDR3 sequence (DNA): TGTGCCAGTAGTACGGGGACAGGCAGCTCCTACAATGAGCAGTTCTTC. As protein: CASSTGTGSSYNEQFF. The whole variable domain, remainder taken from reference TRBV19 and TRBJ2-1, is DGGITQSPKYLFRKEGQNVTLSCEQNLNHDAMYWYRQDPGQGLRLIYYSQIVNDFQKGDIAEGYSVSREKKESFPLTVTSAQKNPTAFYLCASSTGTGSSYNEQFFGPGTRLTVL.

A few counts support this clone. The chain joins TRBV6-4 to TRBJ1-5; 7 bases fit TRBD1. CDR3 length equals 15 residues. The germline gives CDR1 MRHNA, CDR2 SNTAGT. J gave up 3 bases and V 6 bases, and 8 bases lay outside the gene matches. The CDR3 bases are TGTGCCAGCAGGACAGGGAGTACCTTCAATCAGCCCCAGCATTTT. This encodes CASRTGSTFNQPQHF.

This clone was counted between two and nine times. CDR3 nucleotide sequence: TGTGCCACCCACAGGGAAGTAAGTTCACCCCTCCACTTT. It translates to CATHREVSSPLHF. The chain has TRBV19 and TRBJ1-6; weak D call: TRBD1 (6 bases). Germline CDR1 LNHDA, CDR2 SQIVND (reference sequence). The CDR3 is 13 amino acids. Trimming took off 10 bases at V and 9 bases at J, with 16 bases between the two ends.

The J gene is TRBJ1-6, the V gene TRBV10-3; D remains ambiguous. This CDR3 contains 13 residues. V dropped 7 bases and J dropped 10 bases, with 14 bases sitting between them. From germline, CDR1 is ENHRY and CDR2 SYGVKD. CDR3 loop: CAITPGSESPLHF. In DNA, the CDR3 is TGTGCCATCACTCCCGGGAGTGAGTCACCCCTCCACTTT.